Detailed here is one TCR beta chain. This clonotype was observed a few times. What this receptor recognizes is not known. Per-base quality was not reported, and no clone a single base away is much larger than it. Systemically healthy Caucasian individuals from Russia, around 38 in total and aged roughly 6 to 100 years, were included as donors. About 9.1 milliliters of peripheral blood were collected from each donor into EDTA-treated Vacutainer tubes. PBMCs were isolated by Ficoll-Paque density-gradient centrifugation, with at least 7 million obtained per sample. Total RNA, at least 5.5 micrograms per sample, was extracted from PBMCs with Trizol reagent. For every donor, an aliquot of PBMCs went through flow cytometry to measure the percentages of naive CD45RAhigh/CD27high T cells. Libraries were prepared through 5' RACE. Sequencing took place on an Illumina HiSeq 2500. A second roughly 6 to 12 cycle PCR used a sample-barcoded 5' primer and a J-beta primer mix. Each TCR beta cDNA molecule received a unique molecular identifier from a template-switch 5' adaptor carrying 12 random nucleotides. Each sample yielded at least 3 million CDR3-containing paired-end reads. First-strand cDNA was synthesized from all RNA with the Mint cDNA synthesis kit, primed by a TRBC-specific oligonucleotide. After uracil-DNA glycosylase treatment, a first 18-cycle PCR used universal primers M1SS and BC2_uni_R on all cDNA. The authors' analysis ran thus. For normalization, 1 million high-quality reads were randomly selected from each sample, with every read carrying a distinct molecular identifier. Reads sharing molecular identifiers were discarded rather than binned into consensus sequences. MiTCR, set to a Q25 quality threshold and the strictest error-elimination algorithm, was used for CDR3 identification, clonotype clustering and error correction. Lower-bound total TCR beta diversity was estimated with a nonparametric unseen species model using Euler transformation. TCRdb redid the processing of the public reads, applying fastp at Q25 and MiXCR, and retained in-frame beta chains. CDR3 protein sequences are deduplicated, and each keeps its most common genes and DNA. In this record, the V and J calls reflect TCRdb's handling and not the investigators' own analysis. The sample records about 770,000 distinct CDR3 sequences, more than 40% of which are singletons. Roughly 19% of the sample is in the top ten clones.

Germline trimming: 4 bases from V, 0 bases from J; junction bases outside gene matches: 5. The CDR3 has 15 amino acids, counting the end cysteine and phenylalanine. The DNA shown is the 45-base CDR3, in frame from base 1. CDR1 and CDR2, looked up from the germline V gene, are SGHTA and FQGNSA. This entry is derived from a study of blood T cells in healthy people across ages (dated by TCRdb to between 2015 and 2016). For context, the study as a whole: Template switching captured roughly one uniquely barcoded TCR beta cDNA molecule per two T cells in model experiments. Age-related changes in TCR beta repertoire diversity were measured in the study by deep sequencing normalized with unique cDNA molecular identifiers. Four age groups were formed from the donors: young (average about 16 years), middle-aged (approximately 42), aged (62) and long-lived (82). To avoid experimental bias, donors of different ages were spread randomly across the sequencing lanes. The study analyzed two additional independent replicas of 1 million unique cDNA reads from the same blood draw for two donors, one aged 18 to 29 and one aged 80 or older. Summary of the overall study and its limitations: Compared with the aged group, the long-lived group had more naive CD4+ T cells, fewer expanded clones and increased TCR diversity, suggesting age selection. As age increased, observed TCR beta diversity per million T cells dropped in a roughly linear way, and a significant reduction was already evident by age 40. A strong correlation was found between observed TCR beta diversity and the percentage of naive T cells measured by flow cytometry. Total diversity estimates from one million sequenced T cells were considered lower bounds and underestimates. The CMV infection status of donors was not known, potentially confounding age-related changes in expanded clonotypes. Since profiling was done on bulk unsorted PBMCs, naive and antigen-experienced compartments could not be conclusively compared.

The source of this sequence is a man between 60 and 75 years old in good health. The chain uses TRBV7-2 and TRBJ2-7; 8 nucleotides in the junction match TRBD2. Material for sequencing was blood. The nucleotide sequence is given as TGTGCCAGCAGCTCCTCCAGCGGGGGCTCCTACGAGCAGTACTTC. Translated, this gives CASSSSSGGSYEQYF.